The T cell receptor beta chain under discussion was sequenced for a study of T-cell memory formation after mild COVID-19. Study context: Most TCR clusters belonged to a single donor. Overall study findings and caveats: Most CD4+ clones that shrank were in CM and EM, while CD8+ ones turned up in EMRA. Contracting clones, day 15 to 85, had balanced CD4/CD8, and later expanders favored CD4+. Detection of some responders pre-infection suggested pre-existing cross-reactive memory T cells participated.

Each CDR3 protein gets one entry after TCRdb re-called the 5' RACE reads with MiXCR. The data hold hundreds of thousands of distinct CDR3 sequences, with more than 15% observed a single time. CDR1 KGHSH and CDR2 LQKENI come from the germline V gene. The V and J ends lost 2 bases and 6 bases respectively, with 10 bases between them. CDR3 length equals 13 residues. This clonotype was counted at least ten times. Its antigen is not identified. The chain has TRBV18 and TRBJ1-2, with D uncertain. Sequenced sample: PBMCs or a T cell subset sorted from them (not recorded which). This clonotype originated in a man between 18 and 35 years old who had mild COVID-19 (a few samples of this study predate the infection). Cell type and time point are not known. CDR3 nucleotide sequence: TGTGCCAGCTCACCAGTTCAAAGGGATGGCTACACCTTC. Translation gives CASSPVQRDGYTF.